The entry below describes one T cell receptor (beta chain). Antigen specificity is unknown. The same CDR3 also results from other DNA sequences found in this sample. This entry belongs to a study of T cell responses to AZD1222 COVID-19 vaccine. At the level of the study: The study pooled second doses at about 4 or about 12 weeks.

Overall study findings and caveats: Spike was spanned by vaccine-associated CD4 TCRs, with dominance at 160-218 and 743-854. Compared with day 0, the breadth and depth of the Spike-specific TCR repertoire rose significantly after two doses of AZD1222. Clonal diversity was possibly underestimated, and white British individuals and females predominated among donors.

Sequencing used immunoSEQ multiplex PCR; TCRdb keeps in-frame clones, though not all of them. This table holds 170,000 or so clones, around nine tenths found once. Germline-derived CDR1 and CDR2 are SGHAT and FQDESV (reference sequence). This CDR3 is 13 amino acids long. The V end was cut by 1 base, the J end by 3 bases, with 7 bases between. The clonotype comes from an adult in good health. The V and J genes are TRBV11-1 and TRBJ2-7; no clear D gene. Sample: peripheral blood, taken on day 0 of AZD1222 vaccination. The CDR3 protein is CASSLEQNYEQYF. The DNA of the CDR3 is TGTGCCAGCAGCTTAGAACAGAACTACGAGCAGTACTTC.